The T cell receptor beta chain described here comes from a study of CXCR3-negative and CXCR3-positive naive CD8 T cells. Study overall: There were some 140 million TRB reads altogether, and each library had about 1.5 +/- 0.3 million of them. Overall study findings and caveats: Researchers report CXCR3 expression partially decreased after cryopreservation, with fresh PBMCs used in most assays. TRB CDR3s were more hydrophobic in CXCR3-positive than in CXCR3-negative naive cells. From TRB CDR3 properties, TCR strength was inferred; surface CD5 did not differ between naive subsets.

Carrying UMI labels, the TRB cDNA libraries were prepared through 5' RACE. TCRdb re-called the 5' RACE reads, yielding one record per CDR3 amino acid sequence without DNA. This sample contains over 100,000 distinct CDR3 sequences. The CDR3 has 13 residues. Germline CDR1 MNHNY, CDR2 SVGAGI (reference sequence). About this clonotype itself: The target antigen is unknown.

A CD45RO-CCR7+CD27+CD95- profile was what naive CD8+ T cells displayed. This TCR was recovered from a human donor in good health. Some clones in this sample may be carry-over from other donors' samples. The sequencing input was naive CXCR3+ CD8+ T cells from blood. Subset indicated: CD45RO-CCR7+CD27+CD95- naive CD8+ T cells expressing CXCR3 (TNR3+). The chain uses TRBV6-6 and TRBJ2-2. The CDR3 reads CASSYKGTGELFF.